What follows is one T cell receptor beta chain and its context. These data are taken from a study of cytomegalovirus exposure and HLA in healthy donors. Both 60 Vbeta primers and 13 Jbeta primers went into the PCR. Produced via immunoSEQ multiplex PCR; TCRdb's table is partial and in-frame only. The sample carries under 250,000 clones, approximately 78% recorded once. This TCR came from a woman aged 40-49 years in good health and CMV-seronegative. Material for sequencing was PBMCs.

CDR3 sequence reads: CASKGTVLNEKLFF. In DNA, the CDR3 is TGTGCCAGTAAGGGGACAGTCCTTAATGAAAAACTGTTTTTT. This sequence joins TRBV19 and TRBJ1-4; 7 nucleotides agree with TRBD1. V lost 7 bases and J lost 4; bases outside the gene matches: 6. Germline CDR1 reads LNHDA; CDR2 reads SQIVND (reference sequence). The CDR3 length is 14 residues. The full variable domain, completed using reference TRBV19 and TRBJ1-4, is DGGITQSPKYLFRKEGQNVTLSCEQNLNHDAMYWYRQDPGQGLRLIYYSQIVNDFQKGDIAEGYSVSREKKESFPLTVTSAQKNPTAFYLCASKGTVLNEKLFFGSGTQLSVL.